This paragraph covers one T cell receptor (beta chain) sequence. Authors' methods: Reference gene primers were amplified, and this amplification served to estimate nucleated cell counts. TCRdb's copy holds only in-frame clones and misses some; the assay was immunoSEQ multiplex PCR. That table furnishes V, J and clone size, whereas the DNA furnished D and trimming. The sample shows roughly 200,000 clones, 85% to 90% of them seen only once. During active infection, Seattle patients enrolled and were then monitored through disease. This sample was taken from a study of blood T cell repertoires in COVID-19. Study information: The study drew acute and convalescent COVID-19 samples from the United States, Italy and Spain.

CDR1 is SGHAT, CDR2 FQNNGV, per germline. This CDR3 has 15 residues. With V trimmed by 2 bases and J by 8 bases, 7 bases remained unmatched. J is TRBJ1-1 and V is TRBV11-2; 11 bases are a match to TRBD1. This clonotype was obtained from a person between 70 and 80 years old with COVID-19, enrolled during active disease. The specimen was peripheral blood. The CDR3 spells CASSLRRGQGAEAFF. The CDR3 DNA reads as TGTGCCAGCAGCTTAAGACGCGGACAGGGGGCCGAAGCTTTCTTT.